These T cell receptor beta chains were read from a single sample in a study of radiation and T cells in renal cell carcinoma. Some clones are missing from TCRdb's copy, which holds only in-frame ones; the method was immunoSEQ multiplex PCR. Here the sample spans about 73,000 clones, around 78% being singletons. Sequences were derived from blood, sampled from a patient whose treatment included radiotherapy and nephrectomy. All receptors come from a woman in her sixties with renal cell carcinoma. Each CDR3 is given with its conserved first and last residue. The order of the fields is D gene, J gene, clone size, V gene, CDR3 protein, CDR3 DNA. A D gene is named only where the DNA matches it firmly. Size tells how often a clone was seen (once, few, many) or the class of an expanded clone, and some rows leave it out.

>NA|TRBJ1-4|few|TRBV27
CASSQRGEKLFF
TGTGCCAGCAGCCAGAGAGGGGAAAAACTGTTTTTT
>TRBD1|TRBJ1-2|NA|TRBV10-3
CAISESEGAGYGYTF
TGTGCCATCAGTGAGTCGGAGGGGGCGGGCTATGGCTACACCTTC
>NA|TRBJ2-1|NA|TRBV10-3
CAISDARTEQFF
TGTGCCATCAGTGATGCCCGTACTGAGCAGTTCTTC
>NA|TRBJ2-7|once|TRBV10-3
CAISESLEQYF
TGTGCCATCAGTGAGTCACTCGAGCAGTACTTC
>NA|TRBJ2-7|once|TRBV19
CASSSGGPLEQYF
TGTGCCAGTAGTTCCGGGGGACCCCTAGAGCAGTACTTC
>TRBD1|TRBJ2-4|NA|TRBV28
CASSLWGTAEKNIQYF
TGTGCCAGCAGTTTATGGGGGACAGCAGAGAAAAACATTCAGTACTTC
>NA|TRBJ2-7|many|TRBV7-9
CASSLAHDYEQYF
TGTGCCAGCAGCTTAGCGCACGATTACGAGCAGTACTTC
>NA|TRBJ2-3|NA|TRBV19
CASQDFSTDTQYF
TGTGCCAGTCAGGACTTTAGCACAGATACGCAGTATTTT
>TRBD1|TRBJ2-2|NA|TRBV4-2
CASSQGQGITGELFF
TGTGCCAGCAGCCAAGGACAGGGGATTACCGGGGAGCTGTTTTTT
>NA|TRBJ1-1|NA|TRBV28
CASRNRRNTEAFF
TGTGCCAGCAGAAACAGGCGGAACACTGAAGCTTTCTTT
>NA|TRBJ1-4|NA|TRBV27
CASGARWGGTNEKLFF
TGTGCCAGCGGCGCCCGATGGGGGGGAACTAATGAAAAACTGTTTTTT